This TCR beta chain was identified during a study of cytomegalovirus exposure and HLA in healthy donors. It was with 60 Vbeta and 13 Jbeta primers that the PCR ran. Here immunoSEQ multiplex PCR was the method, and the copy in TCRdb shows in-frame clones only, minus some. The sample includes tens of thousands of clones, approximately 71% seen only once; the top ten take more than 3.5%. Broader study findings: Some TCR beta chains (roughly 150 of them) were listed as cytomegalovirus-associated.

V gave up 2 bases and J gave up 0 bases; unmatched junction bases: 2. Per the germline V gene, CDR1 is SGHTS and CDR2 is YDEGEE. The CDR3 spans 15 residues. A note on this clone: Its antigen remains unknown.

The chain joins TRBV5-8 to TRBJ1-3; TRBD1 aligns across 7 bases. The origin of this receptor is a man aged 25 to 40 in good health and CMV-seronegative. The sample comprised PBMCs. The CDR3 loop reads CASSLGDSSGNTIYF. The CDR3 coding sequence is TGTGCCAGCAGCTTAGGGGACAGCTCTGGAAACACCATATATTTT.